A single sample is the source of the 24 T cell receptor beta chains below, sequenced in a study of T cell responses to AZD1222 COVID-19 vaccine. Some clones are missing from TCRdb's copy, which holds only in-frame ones; the method was immunoSEQ multiplex PCR. The sample records some 150,000 clones, approximately 85% being singletons. The sample was peripheral blood, taken 28 days after the second dose of the MenACWY control vaccine. Source of these receptors: an adult who received the MenACWY meningococcal vaccine as a control.

The chain employs TRBV29-1 and TRBJ1-2; D uncertain. V gave up 5 bases and J gave up 5 bases, with 6 bases separating them. This CDR3 is 10 amino acids long. Germline values: CDR1 SQVTM, CDR2 ANQGSEA. In nucleotides, the CDR3 is TGCAGCGTTACAGCGTATGGCTACACCTTC. It codes for CSVTAYGYTF.

The chain joins TRBV5-1 to TRBJ2-7, with a tentative D call TRBD2 (6 bases). V lost 4 bases, J lost 1 base, and 18 bases lay in between. Per germline, CDR1 SGHRS and CDR2 YFSETQ. The CDR3 covers 16 residues. The CDR3 region has the DNA TGCGCCAGCAGCCCTGGTTTTACGGGAGTATCCTACGAGCAGTACTTC. Translation gives CASSPGFTGVSYEQYF.

This clone was seen once. V is TRBV29-1 and J is TRBJ2-7, with TRBD1 matching 7 bases. This CDR3 spans 12 amino acids. Looked up from germline, CDR1 is SQVTM and CDR2 is ANQGSEA. V dropped 6 bases and J dropped 2; count of bases not matched to a gene: 4. This CDR3 is CSVGDRTYEQYF. The CDR3 nucleotides read TGCAGCGTGGGGGACAGAACCTACGAGCAGTACTTC.

This clone was counted between two and nine times. CDR3 bases: TGCGCCAGCAGCTTGATGGGGACAGGGGAAGACGAGCAGTACTTC. It is translated as CASSLMGTGEDEQYF. The chain combines TRBV5-1 with TRBJ2-7; 10 bases agree with TRBD1. This CDR3 spans 15 amino acids. Germline trimming cut 1 base from V and 5 bases from J; bases unmatched to any gene: 6. The germline V gene encodes CDR1 SGHRS and CDR2 YFSETQ.

J is TRBJ2-5 and V is TRBV28, with TRBD2 matching 7 bases. Germline assignment: CDR1 MDHEN and CDR2 SYDVKM. Trimming at V came to 3 bases and at J to 1 base, leaving 5 bases not matched to a gene. There are 15 residues in the CDR3. The CDR3: CASSFRGVAQETQYF. As DNA, the CDR3 is TGTGCCAGCAGTTTTCGGGGGGTTGCCCAAGAGACCCAGTACTTC.

The V and J genes are TRBV7-9 and TRBJ1-6, with D tentatively TRBD1 (5 bases). Deletions cut 0 bases from V and 9 bases from J, with 15 bases between. Germline CDR1 SEHNR, CDR2 FQNEAQ (reference sequence). This CDR3 spans 16 amino acids. The chain's CDR3 is CASSLASGARGSPLHF. The DNA for the CDR3 is TGTGCCAGCAGCTTAGCTTCCGGGGCTAGGGGTTCACCCCTCCACTTT. The entire variable domain, with the rest obtained from reference TRBV7-9 and TRBJ1-6, is as follows: DTGVSQNPRHKITKRGQNVTFRCDPISEHNRLYWYRQTLGQGPEFLTYFQNEAQLEKSRLLSDRFSAERPKGSFSTLEIQRTEQGDSAMYLCASSLASGARGSPLHFGNGTRLTVT.

This chain connects TRBV4-2 to TRBJ1-2, with 11 bases lining up with TRBD1. The CDR3 is made up of 15 amino acids. From germline, CDR1 is LGHNA and CDR2 YNFKEQ. The junction had 13 bases not matched to a gene; V was cut back by 8 bases and J by 8 bases. The CDR3 DNA sequence: TGTGCCAGCTGGGGGGACAGGGGGTCTACGCCGGGCTACACCTTC. Its translation: CASWGDRGSTPGYTF.

This clone has only one observation. V and J are TRBV28 and TRBJ1-5, with TRBD1 matching over 8 bases. The V gene end was trimmed by 6 bases and the J gene end by 3 bases; junction bases not matched to a gene: 7. The CDR3 has 15 residues. Germline CDR1 reads MDHEN; CDR2 reads SYDVKM. CDR3 sequence (DNA): TGTGCCAGCAGGTCTCTGGACAGGGTCAATCAGCCCCAGCATTTT. Translating gives CASRSLDRVNQPQHF. The variable domain in full, completed from reference TRBV28 and TRBJ1-5, reads DVKVTQSSRYLVKRTGEKVFLECVQDMDHENMFWYRQDPGLGLRLIYFSYDVKMKEKGDIPEGYSVSREKKERFSLILESASTNQTSMYLCASRSLDRVNQPQHFGDGTRLSIL.

The chain employs TRBV7-9 and TRBJ1-2; D not certain. This CDR3 contains 13 residues. V was clipped by 11 bases and J by 4 bases, with 17 bases between them. The germline gives CDR1 SEHNR, CDR2 FQNEAQ (reference sequence). The CDR3 DNA sequence: TGTGCCGGATCAAGAGGAAACGTCTATGGCTACACCTTC. Protein sequence: CAGSRGNVYGYTF.

This clone appeared once. The V gene is TRBV12-3 or TRBV12-4, the J gene TRBJ1-2; TRBD1 is a possible D gene (5 bases). The CDR3 totals 13 residues. Trimming removed 1 base at V and 2 bases at J, with 5 bases between. The CDR3 region has the DNA TGTGCCAGCAGTTTAGGGGACAACTATGGCTACACCTTC. It yields the protein CASSLGDNYGYTF.

The chain recombines TRBV11-3 with TRBJ2-7; 8 bases align to TRBD1. Germline V CDR1 and CDR2: SGHNT, YENEEA. Unmatched junction bases numbered 9, after V lost 4 bases and J lost 1 base. The CDR3 totals 16 residues. CDR3 nucleotide sequence: TGTGCCAGCAGCTCTTGGCCCACAGGGGGATCCTACGAGCAGTACTTC. It specifies CASSSWPTGGSYEQYF.

The chain combines TRBV6-2 or TRBV6-3 with TRBJ2-2; no reliable D call. CDR1 and CDR2 from the germline V gene are MNHEY and SVGEGT. V was shortened by 6 bases and J by 4 bases, with 9 bases between the two germline ends. The CDR3 consists of 13 residues. The CDR3 sequence is CASSYFSTGELFF. The CDR3 DNA reads as TGTGCCAGCAGCTATTTTAGCACCGGGGAGCTGTTTTTT.

The chain has TRBV10-3 and TRBJ2-2, with TRBD2 matching over 10 bases. This CDR3 comprises 14 residues. Germline V CDR1 and CDR2: ENHRY, SYGVKD. V shed 3 bases and J 7 bases; nucleotides not matched to a gene: 2. CDR3 loop: CAISDLAGVGELFF. DNA for the CDR3: TGTGCCATCAGTGACCTAGCGGGAGTCGGGGAGCTGTTTTTT.

V is TRBV10-3 and J is TRBJ2-1; no firm D call. The CDR3 totals 13 residues. Trimming pared 0 bases from V and 6 bases from J, leaving 6 bases between. CDR1 and CDR2 from the germline V gene are ENHRY and SYGVKD. The CDR3 spells CAISESRGNEQFF. Here the CDR3 DNA reads TGTGCCATCAGTGAGTCCCGCGGCAATGAGCAGTTCTTC.

The chain carries TRBV7-6 and TRBJ2-1; D gene ambiguous. CDR3 length equals 15 residues. Per the germline V gene, CDR1 is SGHVS and CDR2 is FNYEAQ. The ends were cut back, 5 bases at V and 1 base at J, with 12 bases in the middle. The CDR3 DNA sequence: TGTGCCAGCAGCCCCGAGGTGGTATCCTACAATGAGCAGTTCTTC. Protein product: CASSPEVVSYNEQFF.

In this sample, this clone turned up a few times. The rearrangement uses TRBV5-6 and TRBJ1-2; D gene unclear. The CDR3 is made up of 14 amino acids. The germline V and J ends were trimmed by 4 bases and 2 bases, with 12 bases remaining between them. The germline CDR1 and CDR2 sequences are SGHDT and YYEEEE. The CDR3 sequence is CASSITGINYGYTF. In DNA, the CDR3 is TGTGCCAGCAGCATTACCGGGATCAACTATGGCTACACCTTC.

A word on this clone: At one of its ends the junction is not consistent with the germline gene, which may arise from a read error. The chain is built from TRBV7-7 and TRBJ2-2, with 8 bases fitting TRBD2. Germline loops: CDR1 SSHAT, CDR2 FNYEAQ (reference sequence). The CDR3 has 15 amino acids. DNA for the CDR3: TGTGCTAGCAGCCCGGGGGGGAGAGGCACCGGGGAGCTGTTTTTT. Its protein product is CASSPGGRGTGELFF.

This chain connects TRBV19 to TRBJ2-7; D ambiguous. The ends were cut back, 6 bases at V and 3 bases at J, with 15 bases in the middle. This CDR3 has 14 residues. Germline CDR1 and CDR2: LNHDA and SQIVND (reference sequence). CDR3 bases: TGTGCCAGTAGCCTGGGCACCCATGACTACGAGCAGTACTTC. Protein sequence: CASSLGTHDYEQYF. Complete variable domain (other parts from reference TRBV19 and TRBJ2-7): DGGITQSPKYLFRKEGQNVTLSCEQNLNHDAMYWYRQDPGQGLRLIYYSQIVNDFQKGDIAEGYSVSREKKESFPLTVTSAQKNPTAFYLCASSLGTHDYEQYFGPGTRLTVT.

The chain uses TRBV5-6 and TRBJ1-2, with TRBD1 identical over 7 bases. CDR3 length: 15 amino acids. The ends lost 0 bases at V and 4 bases at J; junction bases unmatched: 6. Germline CDR1 SGHDT, CDR2 YYEEEE. CDR3 region: CASSLVGQARYGYTF. The CDR3, as DNA: TGTGCCAGCAGCTTGGTTGGACAGGCCCGCTATGGCTACACCTTC.

The chain employs TRBV12-5 and TRBJ1-2, with 7 nucleotides matching TRBD1. This CDR3 is built from 14 residues. In germline, CDR1 is LGHNT, CDR2 FRNRAP. V lost 7 bases and J lost 0; bases outside the gene matches: 5. The CDR3 DNA is TGTGCTAGTGTCCAGGGGGGAGCTAACTATGGCTACACCTTC. Translated, it gives CASVQGGANYGYTF.

The V and J genes are TRBV19 and TRBJ1-1; D is unresolved. The CDR3 loop spans 12 amino acids. V lost 7 bases and J 2 bases, leaving 8 bases between the germline ends. CDR1 is LNHDA and CDR2 is SQIVND in the germline V gene (reference sequence). The CDR3 region has the DNA TGTGCCAGTATCTTGGATAACACTGAAGCTTTCTTT. This translates into CASILDNTEAFF.

V usage is TRBV18 and J usage is TRBJ2-3; D is ambiguous. The CDR3 loop spans 13 amino acids. The germline V gene encodes CDR1 KGHSH and CDR2 LQKENI. V was trimmed by 1 base and J by 5 bases, leaving 7 bases between them. This CDR3 is CASSPLGEDTQYF. CDR3 bases: TGTGCCAGCTCACCACTTGGGGAAGATACGCAGTATTTT.

CDR3 loop: CAWSGTSYNEQFF. DNA of the CDR3: TGTGCCTGGAGTGGGACGTCCTACAATGAGCAGTTCTTC. The V call is TRBV30, the J call TRBJ2-1; D is unresolved. This CDR3 comprises 13 residues. Per germline, CDR1 GTSNPN and CDR2 SVGIG (reference sequence). The V end lost 1 base, the J end lost 1 base, and 5 bases lay between the germline ends.

V and J are TRBV24-1 and TRBJ2-2, with TRBD1 identical over 9 bases. V trimming: 4 bases; J trimming: 6 bases; junction bases outside the gene matches: 11. Per germline, CDR1 KGHDR and CDR2 SFDVKD. The CDR3 sequence is 17 residues long. The CDR3 DNA reads as TGTGCCACCAGTGACCCTGAGGACAGGGGAGGTCCCGGGGAGCTGTTTTTT. This gives the protein CATSDPEDRGGPGELFF.